These 21 T cell receptor beta chains came from one sample sequenced in a study of T cell repertoires in cytomegalovirus infection. TCRdb redid the calling of the reads with MiXCR, one entry per CDR3 protein. The sample yields around 180,000 distinct CDR3 sequences, roughly 27% seen once. Material for sequencing was PBMCs. Source of these receptors: a human donor in good health (CMV status not recorded). Some clones in this sample may be carry-over from other donors' samples.

This sequence joins TRBV20-1 and TRBJ1-2, with TRBD1 as a possible D gene (5 bases). The V end was cut by 3 bases, the J end by 6 bases, with 23 bases between. Germline V lookup: CDR1 DFQATT, CDR2 SNEGSKA (reference sequence). The CDR3 is 16 residues long. The DNA for the CDR3 is TGCAGTGCTAGGTTACGAACCGGGACCGAAAGGAATGGCTACACCTTC. Protein product: CSARLRTGTERNGYTF.

This clonotype was seen ten or more times. The rearrangement joins TRBV7-2 to TRBJ1-2; D is undetermined. Trimming removed 1 base from V and 5 bases from J, with 8 bases in between. The CDR3 is 13 residues long. Germline V gene data show CDR1 as SGHTA and CDR2 as FQGNSA. CDR3 in amino acids: CASSLGTEYGYTF. CDR3 bases: TGTGCCAGCAGCTTAGGCACGGAGTATGGCTACACCTTC.

The chain uses TRBV29-1 and TRBJ2-7; 7 positions match TRBD1. This CDR3 has 13 residues. V shed 6 bases and J 4 bases; nucleotides not matched to a gene: 9. The germline CDR1 and CDR2 sequences are SQVTM and ANQGSEA. CDR3 coding DNA: TGCAGCGTCGGGACAGCGAACGGGTACGAGCAGTACTTC. Amino acid sequence: CSVGTANGYEQYF.

This clonotype came up once. The chain is built from TRBV5-1 and TRBJ2-2; 8 bases match TRBD2. The CDR3 has 19 amino acids. V gave up 3 bases and J gave up 2 bases; unmatched junction bases: 15. The germline V gene encodes CDR1 SGHRS and CDR2 YFSETQ. In DNA form, the CDR3 reads TGCGCCAGCAGCTCGGGTCGTACCACTAGCGGACTTAACACCGGGGAGCTGTTTTTT. It encodes CASSSGRTTSGLNTGELFF.

Only a few counts were recorded for this clonotype. The CDR3 DNA reads TGTGCCAGCAGCTTTGCCCAGAACACCGGGGAGCTGTTTTTT. Residues: CASSFAQNTGELFF. The chain joins TRBV7-2 to TRBJ2-2, with unresolved D. Looked up from germline, CDR1 is SGHTA and CDR2 is FQGNSA. V was pared by 3 bases and J by 1 base, with 6 bases between. The length of the CDR3 is 14 residues.

V usage is TRBV18 and J usage is TRBJ2-7, with TRBD1 matching 7 bases. Germline V gene lookup returns CDR1 KGHSH and CDR2 LQKENI. The V segment lost 2 bases and the J segment 6 bases; nucleotides outside the gene matches: 4. CDR3 size: 13 residues. The CDR3 nucleotides are TGTGCCAGCTCACCATTTGAGGGGGCCGAGCAGTACTTC. Amino acids: CASSPFEGAEQYF.

The V call is TRBV10-3, the J call TRBJ1-2; D is ambiguous. V was pared by 0 bases and J by 2 bases, with 4 bases between. This CDR3 has 13 amino acids. Germline V lookup: CDR1 ENHRY, CDR2 SYGVKD. CDR3: CAISESENYGYTF. In nucleotides, the CDR3 is TGTGCCATCAGTGAGTCGGAGAACTATGGCTACACCTTC.

The chain links TRBV11-2 to TRBJ1-2; D is perhaps TRBD1 (5 bases). CDR1 is SGHAT, CDR2 FQNNGV, per germline. The V gene lost 3 bases and the J gene lost 2 bases, with 10 bases spanning the gap. CDR3 length: 14 residues. The chain's CDR3 is CASSFGTENYGYTF. DNA for the CDR3: TGTGCCAGCAGCTTTGGGACGGAAAACTATGGCTACACCTTC.

Many counts were recorded for this clonotype. The rearrangement links TRBV7-2 to TRBJ1-2; tentative D call: TRBD1 (5 bases). Per the germline V gene, CDR1 is SGHTA and CDR2 is FQGNSA. The ends were cut back, 3 bases at V and 2 bases at J, with 10 bases in the middle. The CDR3 extends over 14 amino acids. The CDR3 bases are TGTGCCAGCAGCTTTTCAACAGGCAACTATGGCTACACCTTC. Its translation is CASSFSTGNYGYTF.

V and J are TRBV12-5 and TRBJ1-2; D remains unclear. V gave up 6 bases and J gave up 3 bases, with 8 bases separating them. Germline V gives CDR1 LGHNT, CDR2 FRNRAP. The CDR3 extends over 12 amino acids. The CDR3 DNA is TGTGCTAGTGGAGGAGAGGACTATGGCTACACCTTC. As protein: CASGGEDYGYTF.

The chain carries TRBV25-1 and TRBJ2-3, with 10 bases matching TRBD1. CDR3 size: 13 residues. V dropped 6 bases and J dropped 5; count of bases not matched to a gene: 2. The germline V gene encodes CDR1 MGHDK and CDR2 SYGVNS. The CDR3 sequence: CASRGQGKDTQYF. DNA of the CDR3: TGTGCCAGCAGGGGACAGGGGAAAGATACGCAGTATTTT.

The chain links TRBV29-1 to TRBJ2-7; TRBD1 matches 7 bases. The CDR3 length is 15 residues. J gave up 0 bases and V 6 bases, and 11 bases lay outside the gene matches. Germline CDR1 SQVTM, CDR2 ANQGSEA. DNA for the CDR3: TGCAGCGTCTACAGCGCGTGGGACAGCTCCTACGAGCAGTACTTC. Residues: CSVYSAWDSSYEQYF.

This clonotype was picked up a small number of times. The J gene is TRBJ2-6, the V gene TRBV19, with D perhaps TRBD1 (6 bases). CDR1 is LNHDA and CDR2 is SQIVND in the germline V gene (reference sequence). Trimming shortened V by 4 bases and J by 0 bases, and 13 bases separated the two germline ends. The CDR3 is 17 amino acids. CDR3 bases: TGTGCCAGTAGTACCCGACAGGTTTACTCTGGGGCCAACGTCCTGACTTTC. Protein product: CASSTRQVYSGANVLTF.

The gene calls are TRBV27 and TRBJ1-5; possibly TRBD1 for D (6 bases). This CDR3 region has 17 residues. The V gene's germline CDR1 is MNHEY and CDR2 SMNVEV (reference sequence). V dropped 1 base and J dropped 3 bases, with 16 bases sitting between them. The CDR3 coding sequence is TGTGCCAGCAGTTTATATTCCGGGGGCGGTCACAATCAGCCCCAGCATTTT. Protein product: CASSLYSGGGHNQPQHF.

A few counts support this clonotype. This sequence joins TRBV6-1 and TRBJ1-1; D call uncertain. Trimming removed 6 bases from V and 3 bases from J, with 11 bases in between. CDR3 length: 13 residues. The germline CDR1 and CDR2 sequences are MNHNS and SASEGT. The CDR3 spells CASSPVGDTEAFF. CDR3 sequence (DNA): TGTGCCAGCAGCCCTGTCGGAGACACTGAAGCTTTCTTT.

The chain carries TRBV12-3 or TRBV12-4 and TRBJ1-3; D unclear. The CDR3 consists of 16 residues. Trimming stripped 4 bases from V and 2 bases from J, with 15 bases between. The CDR3 spells CASSWPPTIAGNTIYF. The CDR3, as DNA: TGTGCCAGCAGTTGGCCTCCTACAATCGCTGGAAACACCATATATTTT.

The V and J genes are TRBV27 and TRBJ2-7, with TRBD1 as a possible D gene (5 bases). V dropped 7 bases and J dropped 2 bases, with 15 bases sitting between them. Germline V gives CDR1 MNHEY, CDR2 SMNVEV (reference sequence). The CDR3 sequence is 14 residues long. The CDR3 reads CASKLGVLAYEQYF. For the CDR3, the DNA is TGTGCCAGCAAGCTAGGGGTTCTCGCCTACGAGCAGTACTTC.

This clonotype was seen only a few times. The gene calls are TRBV7-2 and TRBJ2-6; a weak D match, TRBD2 (6 bases). Germline CDR1 and CDR2: SGHTA and FQGNSA. There are 18 residues in the CDR3. Trimming removed 5 bases at V and 0 bases at J, with 17 bases between. The CDR3 nucleotides read TGTGCCAGCAGCCAATGGGGCAGGGAGGCCTCTGGGGCCAACGTCCTGACTTTC. Translating it yields CASSQWGREASGANVLTF.

Remarks on this clonotype: An end of the junction does not agree with germline; a read error may underlie this. The chain carries TRBV7-7 and TRBJ2-2; perhaps TRBD2 as D (5 bases). This CDR3 has 14 residues. Germline assignment: CDR1 SSHAT and CDR2 FNYEAQ (reference sequence). This CDR3 reads CASSLSGNTGELFF. CDR3 nucleotides: TGTGCTAGCAGCTTAAGCGGAAACACCGGGGAGCTGTTTTTT.

In its sample, this clonotype was seen many times. The V call is TRBV19, the J call TRBJ1-1; tentatively, D is TRBD1 (6 bases). This CDR3 region has 13 residues. V gave up 6 bases and J gave up 0 bases, with 8 bases separating them. Germline V CDR1 and CDR2: LNHDA, SQIVND (reference sequence). CDR3 DNA sequence: TGTGCCAGTAGACCAGGGGTGAACACTGAAGCTTTCTTT. It specifies CASRPGVNTEAFF.

Here the CDR3 reads CASSLGGPANDYEQYF. The CDR3 coding sequence is TGTGCCAGCAGCTTAGGGGGACCCGCGAACGACTACGAGCAGTACTTC. The chain carries TRBV7-2 and TRBJ2-7, with D possibly being TRBD1 or TRBD2 (5 bases each). Germline-derived CDR1 and CDR2 are SGHTA and FQGNSA. This CDR3 has 16 amino acids. The V and J ends lost 1 base and 3 bases respectively, with 16 bases between them.